The 3 T cell receptor beta chains below all came from one sample that was sequenced in a study of T cell responses to AZD1222 COVID-19 vaccine. Generated by immunoSEQ multiplex PCR, the TCRdb table keeps only in-frame clones and is missing some. This sample has about 88,000 clones, with 90% found just once. Sequenced here: peripheral blood, sampled 28 days after the second AZD1222 dose. The receptors derive from an adult who received the AZD1222 COVID-19 vaccine.

The chain is built from TRBV11-2 and TRBJ2-5; 15 nucleotides agree with TRBD2. The CDR3 is 16 amino acids. The trim removed 6 bases at V and 2 bases at J, leaving 4 bases unmatched. Per the germline V gene, CDR1 is SGHAT and CDR2 is FQNNGV. CDR3 coding DNA: TGTGCCAGCAGAAGCGGACTAGCGGGGGGGCAAGAGACCCAGTACTTC. It yields the protein CASRSGLAGGQETQYF.

The chain employs TRBV12-3 or TRBV12-4 and TRBJ1-1, with 9 bases aligning to TRBD1. Trimming removed 6 bases from V and 4 bases from J; junction bases left unmatched: 3. This CDR3 spans 13 amino acids. In DNA form, the CDR3 reads TGTGCCAGCAGCCGGGGACAGGGCACTGAAGCTTTCTTT. Translation: CASSRGQGTEAFF.

The chain uses TRBV5-5 and TRBJ2-6, with D perhaps assigned TRBD1 or TRBD2 (5 bases each). Looked up from germline, CDR1 is SGHKS and CDR2 is YYEKEE (reference sequence). This CDR3 comprises 17 residues. Trimming took off 3 bases at V and 0 bases at J, with 13 bases between the two ends. CDR3 sequence reads: CASSYGTGFSGANVLTF. The CDR3 DNA reads as TGTGCCAGCAGCTATGGGACCGGTTTCTCTGGGGCCAACGTCCTGACTTTC. Full variable domain (outside the CDR3, taken from reference TRBV5-5 and TRBJ2-6): DAGVTQSPTHLIKTRGQQVTLRCSPISGHKSVSWYQQVLGQGPQFIFQYYEKEERGRGNFPDRFSARQFPNYSSELNVNALLLGDSALYLCASSYGTGFSGANVLTFGAGSRLTVL.